This T cell receptor beta chain was captured in a study of T cell responses to AZD1222 COVID-19 vaccine. In the study overall: Analysis merged second doses at about 4 or about 12 weeks.

Notes on this clone: Its antigen remains unidentified.

Study-level points and caveats: White British donors predominated, females outnumbered males, and clonal diversity was possibly underestimated. Spike as a whole was targeted by vaccine-associated CD4 TCRs, dominant at 160-218 and 743-854. A reported finding is that nearly half of spike-specific TCRs target unmutated variant regions.

In germline, CDR1 is MNHEY, CDR2 SMNVEV (reference sequence). Trimming at V came to 2 bases and at J to 7 bases, leaving 10 bases not matched to a gene. This CDR3 contains 16 residues. The table came from immunoSEQ multiplex PCR; TCRdb's copy has only in-frame clones and leaves some out. The top ten clones hold 2.5% to 3.5% of a sample with more than 95,000 clones, 85% to 95% of them seen once. The source of this sequence is an adult in good health. Here the sequenced sample was peripheral blood, taken on day 0 of AZD1222 vaccination. The rearrangement uses TRBV27 and TRBJ2-1; 8 positions agree with TRBD1. Here the CDR3 DNA reads TGTGCCAGCAGTTTAAGGTTTGGACAGGGTGATAATGAGCAGTTCTTC. Protein product: CASSLRFGQGDNEQFF.